The 15 T cell receptor beta chains in this list originate from one sample, sequenced in a study of T cell repertoires in cytomegalovirus infection. The antigens of these receptors remain unknown. Each CDR3 protein is one row after TCRdb ran MiXCR on the reads. The sample lists about 830,000 distinct CDR3 sequences; about 33% were seen once. Sequencing was performed on cultured CD8+ T cells from PBMCs, taken from culture after CMV antigen stimulation. Source of these receptors: a human donor in good health (CMV status not recorded). Some clones in this sample may be carry-over from other donors' samples.

The chain carries TRBV5-6 and TRBJ2-7, with TRBD1 identical over 8 bases. The germline V gene encodes CDR1 SGHDT and CDR2 YYEEEE. CDR3 length: 14 residues. V lost 2 bases and J lost 5; bases outside the gene matches: 6. The CDR3 spells CASSFNRGKNEQYV. The DNA of the CDR3 is TGTGCCAGCAGCTTCAACAGGGGGAAGAACGAGCAGTACGTC.

The chain carries TRBV18 and TRBJ2-5, with 7 bases that match TRBD1. The CDR3 covers 16 residues. Unmatched junction bases numbered 11, after V lost 5 bases and J lost 2 bases. Germline values: CDR1 KGHSH, CDR2 LQKENI. The DNA for the CDR3 is TGTGCCAGCTCAACAACAGGGGAACAGATGCAAGAGACCCAGTACTTC. This gives the protein CASSTTGEQMQETQYF.

The gene calls are TRBV12-3 or TRBV12-4 and TRBJ1-1, with a weak D call TRBD1 (5 bases). Deletions cut 3 bases from V and 0 bases from J, with 14 bases between. CDR3 length equals 16 residues. The CDR3 region is CASSFRGKGMNTEAFF. The CDR3 DNA is TGTGCCAGCAGTTTTAGGGGTAAGGGCATGAACACTGAAGCTTTCTTT.

This clonotype was seen at least ten times. J is TRBJ2-1 and V is TRBV7-6, with a tentative D call TRBD2 (6 bases). The CDR3 extends over 13 amino acids. V was cut by 1 base and J by 6 bases, with 7 bases left in between. Germline V gene lookup returns CDR1 SGHVS and CDR2 FNYEAQ. The CDR3 sequence is CASSLGLGNEQFF. The DNA for the CDR3 is TGTGCCAGCAGCTTAGGACTAGGCAATGAGCAGTTCTTC.

There are a few counts of this clonotype. The rearrangement links TRBV15 to TRBJ1-5, with D maybe TRBD1 (5 bases). This CDR3 comprises 13 residues. V shed 9 bases and J shed 9 bases, with 18 bases lying between them. In germline, CDR1 is LNHNV, CDR2 YYDKDF (reference sequence). As DNA, the CDR3 is TGTGCCACGGGGTCAGGGAGCTTTGGGCCCCAGCATTTT. This encodes CATGSGSFGPQHF.

This clonotype was observed a few times. The chain employs TRBV5-5 and TRBJ2-1, with D possibly being TRBD1 (5 bases). In germline, CDR1 is SGHKS, CDR2 YYEKEE (reference sequence). CDR3 length equals 15 residues. Trimming cost V 0 bases and J 9 bases, with 16 bases left between them. The CDR3: CASSLAVMGLAEQFF. In DNA form, the CDR3 reads TGTGCCAGCAGCTTGGCCGTTATGGGGCTCGCTGAGCAGTTCTTC.

V usage is TRBV19 and J usage is TRBJ2-1, with D possibly matching TRBD1 (6 bases). The V end was cut by 1 base, the J end by 7 bases, with 14 bases between. The CDR3 sequence is 15 residues long. Germline lookup yields CDR1 LNHDA and CDR2 SQIVND (reference sequence). The CDR3 reads CASSIAPGQINEQFF. The CDR3 coding sequence is TGTGCCAGTAGTATAGCGCCAGGACAGATAAATGAGCAGTTCTTC.

A few counts support this clonotype. The chain carries TRBV27 and TRBJ2-5, with 8 bases matching TRBD2. Germline lookup yields CDR1 MNHEY and CDR2 SMNVEV (reference sequence). Germline trimming cut 3 bases from V and 5 bases from J; bases unmatched to any gene: 8. This CDR3 has 15 residues. CDR3 in DNA: TGTGCCAGCAGTTTCGAAGCGGGGGTTGCTGAGACCCAGTACTTC. This sequence encodes CASSFEAGVAETQYF.

The chain links TRBV7-6 to TRBJ1-1, with a tentative D call TRBD1 (5 bases). V lost 4 bases and J 0 bases, leaving 21 bases between the germline ends. The CDR3 consists of 18 residues. Per germline, CDR1 SGHVS and CDR2 FNYEAQ. In DNA, the CDR3 is TGTGCCAGCAGCTCCCAACGGGGACCCCAGAAAATGAACACTGAAGCTTTCTTT. This gives the protein CASSSQRGPQKMNTEAFF.

This chain joins TRBV28 and TRBJ2-5; 7 bases map to TRBD1. The CDR3 extends over 15 amino acids. Germline V gene lookup returns CDR1 MDHEN and CDR2 SYDVKM. With V trimmed by 5 bases and J by 5 bases, 11 bases remained unmatched. Here the CDR3 reads CASSPGGPVKETQYF. CDR3 coding DNA: TGTGCCAGCAGTCCAGGGGGACCGGTAAAGGAGACCCAGTACTTC.

This clonotype was observed a handful of times. The V gene is TRBV3-1, the J gene TRBJ2-3; TRBD2 agrees at 9 bases. V was pared by 2 bases and J by 2 bases, with 5 bases of the junction left unmatched. The CDR3 loop spans 16 amino acids. CDR1 is LGHDT, CDR2 YNNKEL, per germline (reference sequence). CDR3 coding DNA: TGTGCCAGCAGCCAACGGGCTAGCGGGGTCACAGATACGCAGTATTTT. It yields the protein CASSQRASGVTDTQYF.

This clonotype was seen a handful of times. The J gene is TRBJ2-2, the V gene TRBV23-1, with 7 bases identical to TRBD1. TRBV23-1 is sorted into the ORF group, with uncertain function. The trim removed 3 bases at V and 4 bases at J, leaving 17 bases unmatched. The CDR3 has 19 residues. The DNA for the CDR3 is TGCGCCAGCAGTCAGACACCTAGGTGGGACAGCACTATCACCGGGGAGCTGTTTTTT. This encodes CASSQTPRWDSTITGELFF.

The V call is TRBV7-6, the J call TRBJ1-2, with 9 bases lining up with TRBD1. The germline V gene encodes CDR1 SGHVS and CDR2 FNYEAQ. The V gene end was trimmed by 1 base and the J gene end by 4 bases; junction bases not matched to a gene: 7. The CDR3 is 16 residues long. The CDR3 sequence: CASSLERTGATYGYTF. For the CDR3, the DNA is TGTGCCAGCAGCTTAGAGAGGACAGGGGCGACCTATGGCTACACCTTC.

In this sample, this clonotype turned up a few times. This chain connects TRBV6-6 to TRBJ1-5; D ambiguous. The CDR3 length is 17 residues. The V gene's germline CDR1 is MNHNY and CDR2 SVGAGI (reference sequence). V shed 2 bases and J shed 0 bases, with 14 bases lying between them. The CDR3 nucleotides are TGTGCCAGCAGTTACATCGAAGTTTGGGGTAGCAATCAGCCCCAGCATTTT. As protein: CASSYIEVWGSNQPQHF.

V gene TRBV11-2 combines with J gene TRBJ2-3; possibly TRBD1 or TRBD2 for D (5 bases each). Per the germline V gene, CDR1 is SGHAT and CDR2 is FQNNGV. The ends were cut back, 6 bases at V and 6 bases at J, with 19 bases in the middle. This CDR3 is 15 amino acids long. The CDR3 sequence: CASRKVRGRTDTQYF. Here the CDR3 DNA reads TGTGCCAGCAGAAAGGTCCGGGGCCGGACGGATACGCAGTATTTT.